A selection of T cell receptor beta chains follows, all from one sample in a study of prognosis after radiotherapy for stage I lung cancer. MiXCR, applied by TCRdb to the multiplex PCR reads, yields one record per CDR3 protein. The sample includes 26,000 or so distinct CDR3 sequences, around 30% of them seen just once. The material was PBMCs, obtained before or after stereotactic body radiation therapy (not recorded which). These TCRs come from a donor of 50 years or more with non-small cell lung cancer. Both conserved end residues are part of each CDR3. Each record gives: D gene, V gene, CDR3 length, clone size, J gene, CDR3 protein, CDR3 DNA. D genes are given only for firm matches. Only some rows state a clone size, as once, few, many or a class for expanded clones.

d_gene: -; v_gene: TRBV27; len: 15; abundance: many; j_gene: TRBJ2-2; CDR3aa: CASSFGGLSTGELFF; CDR3nt: TGTGCCAGCAGTTTCGGGGGTTTAAGCACCGGGGAGCTGTTTTTT
d_gene: -; v_gene: TRBV20-1; len: 14; abundance: many; j_gene: TRBJ2-3; CDR3aa: CSARAPSGADTQYF; CDR3nt: TGCAGTGCTAGAGCGCCAAGTGGCGCAGATACGCAGTATTTT
d_gene: -; v_gene: TRBV4-1; len: 15; abundance: many; j_gene: TRBJ2-3; CDR3aa: CASSQIARSTDTQYF; CDR3nt: TGCGCCAGCAGCCAAATCGCCAGGAGCACAGATACGCAGTATTTT
d_gene: -; v_gene: TRBV11-2; len: 15; abundance: many; j_gene: TRBJ2-1; CDR3aa: CASSLIGGAYNEQFF; CDR3nt: TGTGCCAGCAGCTTAATAGGGGGTGCTTACAATGAGCAGTTCTTC
d_gene: TRBD1; v_gene: TRBV19; len: 14; abundance: many; j_gene: TRBJ1-2; CDR3aa: CASSIGQGAYGYTF; CDR3nt: TGTGCCAGTAGTATCGGACAGGGGGCATATGGCTACACCTTC
d_gene: -; v_gene: TRBV29-1; len: 14; abundance: -; j_gene: TRBJ2-1; CDR3aa: CSVESRAVYNEQFF; CDR3nt: TGCAGCGTTGAGAGTAGGGCGGTTTACAATGAGCAGTTCTTC
d_gene: -; v_gene: TRBV3-1; len: 15; abundance: many; j_gene: TRBJ2-6; CDR3aa: CASRHQGTGANVLTF; CDR3nt: TGTGCCAGCAGACACCAGGGGACCGGGGCCAACGTCCTGACTTTC
d_gene: -; v_gene: TRBV6-2/TRBV6-3; len: 13; abundance: -; j_gene: TRBJ1-6; CDR3aa: CASSFGDNSPLHF; CDR3nt: TGTGCCAGCAGTTTCGGGGATAATTCACCCCTCCACTTT
d_gene: -; v_gene: TRBV5-1; len: 13; abundance: many; j_gene: TRBJ2-3; CDR3aa: CASSLDVPNTQYF; CDR3nt: TGCGCCAGCAGCTTGGATGTCCCCAATACGCAGTATTTT
d_gene: TRBD2; v_gene: TRBV11-2; len: 14; abundance: -; j_gene: TRBJ2-7; CDR3aa: CASSLARGTYEQYF; CDR3nt: TGTGCCAGCAGCTTAGCGCGGGGGACCTACGAGCAGTACTTC
d_gene: TRBD1; v_gene: TRBV30; len: 14; abundance: many; j_gene: TRBJ1-4; CDR3aa: CAWRGDRAAEKLFF; CDR3nt: TGTGCCTGGAGGGGGGACAGGGCGGCAGAAAAACTGTTTTTT
d_gene: TRBD1; v_gene: TRBV5-4; len: 13; abundance: many; j_gene: TRBJ2-7; CDR3aa: CASSLKQGNEQYF; CDR3nt: TGTGCCAGCAGTTTAAAACAGGGGAACGAGCAGTACTTC
d_gene: TRBD2; v_gene: TRBV6-2/TRBV6-3; len: 18; abundance: many; j_gene: TRBJ2-1; CDR3aa: CASSYLLSGSLHYNEQFF; CDR3nt: TGTGCCAGCAGTTACTTGCTGAGCGGGAGCCTACACTACAATGAGCAGTTCTTC
d_gene: -; v_gene: TRBV2; len: 11; abundance: many; j_gene: TRBJ2-3; CDR3aa: CASSGKDTQYF; CDR3nt: TGTGCCAGCAGTGGGAAAGATACGCAGTATTTT
d_gene: TRBD2; v_gene: TRBV2; len: 14; abundance: many; j_gene: TRBJ2-5; CDR3aa: CASSGLASQETQYF; CDR3nt: TGTGCCAGCAGCGGACTAGCCTCTCAAGAGACCCAGTACTTC
d_gene: -; v_gene: TRBV25-1; len: 15; abundance: many; j_gene: TRBJ1-2; CDR3aa: CASSERGATASGYTF; CDR3nt: TGTGCCAGCAGTGAAAGAGGGGCGACGGCTAGTGGCTACACCTTC
d_gene: -; v_gene: TRBV12-5; len: 13; abundance: many; j_gene: TRBJ2-7; CDR3aa: CASGLVGAYEQYF; CDR3nt: TGTGCTAGTGGTTTGGTAGGGGCGTACGAGCAGTACTTC
d_gene: TRBD2; v_gene: TRBV6-5; len: 17; abundance: -; j_gene: TRBJ2-4; CDR3aa: CASSYSLAGVAKNIQYF; CDR3nt: TGTGCCAGCAGTTACTCCCTAGCGGGAGTTGCCAAAAACATTCAGTACTTC
d_gene: -; v_gene: TRBV24-1; len: 15; abundance: -; j_gene: TRBJ1-1; CDR3aa: CATSESRGGSTEAFF; CDR3nt: TGTGCCACCAGTGAATCCCGTGGGGGTAGCACTGAAGCTTTCTTT
d_gene: -; v_gene: TRBV28; len: 16; abundance: many; j_gene: TRBJ1-6; CDR3aa: CASSTRGLGAGVPLHF; CDR3nt: TGTGCCAGCAGTACCCGGGGTTTGGGGGCCGGGGTACCCCTCCACTTT
d_gene: -; v_gene: TRBV28; len: 13; abundance: large; j_gene: TRBJ2-2; CDR3aa: CASSLRGTGELFF; CDR3nt: TGTGCCAGCAGTTTGAGGGGCACCGGGGAGCTGTTTTTT
d_gene: -; v_gene: TRBV12-3/TRBV12-4; len: 14; abundance: many; j_gene: TRBJ2-1; CDR3aa: CASSFGPRNNEQFF; CDR3nt: TGTGCCAGCAGTTTTGGTCCCAGGAACAATGAGCAGTTCTTC
d_gene: -; v_gene: TRBV5-1; len: 14; abundance: -; j_gene: TRBJ2-2; CDR3aa: CASSETENTGELFF; CDR3nt: TGCGCCAGCAGCGAAACAGAGAACACCGGGGAGCTGTTTTTT
d_gene: -; v_gene: TRBV19; len: 14; abundance: few; j_gene: TRBJ2-2; CDR3aa: CASKTSHNTGELFF; CDR3nt: TGTGCCAGTAAAACATCTCATAACACCGGGGAGCTGTTTTTT
d_gene: -; v_gene: TRBV28; len: 14; abundance: -; j_gene: TRBJ1-2; CDR3aa: CASRWGKANYCYTF; CDR3nt: TGTGCCAGCAGGTGGGGAAAAGCTAACTATTGTTACACCTTC
d_gene: -; v_gene: TRBV28; len: 16; abundance: many; j_gene: TRBJ1-2; CDR3aa: CASSSDPSDWNYGYTF; CDR3nt: TGTGCCAGCAGTTCAGACCCTAGCGACTGGAACTATGGCTACACCTTC
d_gene: -; v_gene: TRBV6-1; len: 15; abundance: many; j_gene: TRBJ1-2; CDR3aa: CATGEGGRTNYGYTF; CDR3nt: TGTGCCACCGGGGAGGGGGGTCGAACGAACTATGGCTACACCTTC
d_gene: -; v_gene: TRBV20-1; len: 14; abundance: many; j_gene: TRBJ1-1; CDR3aa: CSARDPTGLGEAFF; CDR3nt: TGCAGTGCTAGAGATCCGACAGGCCTCGGGGAAGCTTTCTTT
d_gene: -; v_gene: TRBV14; len: 14; abundance: few; j_gene: TRBJ1-4; CDR3aa: CASSQAGANEKLFF; CDR3nt: TGTGCCAGCAGCCAAGCTGGGGCTAATGAAAAACTGTTTTTT
d_gene: TRBD2; v_gene: TRBV9; len: 14; abundance: many; j_gene: TRBJ2-7; CDR3aa: CASSVEAGGHEQYF; CDR3nt: TGTGCCAGCAGCGTAGAAGCGGGGGGCCACGAGCAGTACTTC
d_gene: TRBD2; v_gene: TRBV30; len: 16; abundance: many; j_gene: TRBJ2-2; CDR3aa: CAWSVPSGRVTGELFF; CDR3nt: TGTGCCTGGAGTGTGCCTAGCGGGAGGGTTACCGGGGAGCTGTTTTTT
d_gene: -; v_gene: TRBV29-1; len: 11; abundance: many; j_gene: TRBJ2-3; CDR3aa: CSVVEVDTQYF; CDR3nt: TGCAGCGTTGTCGAAGTAGATACGCAGTATTTT
d_gene: TRBD2; v_gene: TRBV19; len: 15; abundance: many; j_gene: TRBJ2-5; CDR3aa: CASSITSGRGETQYF; CDR3nt: TGTGCCAGTAGTATAACTAGCGGGAGGGGGGAGACCCAGTACTTC
d_gene: TRBD1; v_gene: TRBV6-1; len: 14; abundance: many; j_gene: TRBJ1-5; CDR3aa: CASRLVTGSQPQHF; CDR3nt: TGTGCCAGCAGGTTAGTGACAGGGAGTCAGCCCCAGCATTTT
d_gene: -; v_gene: TRBV6-1; len: 19; abundance: -; j_gene: TRBJ1-2; CDR3aa: CAISEALVGFAGKGGGYTF; CDR3nt: TGTGCCATCAGTGAAGCGCTCGTCGGGTTCGCGGGGAAAGGAGGAGGCTACACCTTC
d_gene: -; v_gene: TRBV20-1; len: 13; abundance: once; j_gene: TRBJ2-7; CDR3aa: CSATRDRTYEQYF; CDR3nt: TGCAGTGCTACGCGGGACCGAACCTACGAGCAGTACTTC
d_gene: -; v_gene: TRBV28; len: 14; abundance: many; j_gene: TRBJ1-5; CDR3aa: CASSVRVSNQPQHF; CDR3nt: TGTGCCAGCAGTGTTAGGGTTAGCAATCAGCCCCAGCATTTT
d_gene: TRBD2; v_gene: TRBV19; len: 16; abundance: many; j_gene: TRBJ2-3; CDR3aa: CASSIRAPAGADTQYF; CDR3nt: TGTGCCAGTAGTATCCGGGCCCCAGCGGGAGCAGATACGCAGTATTTT
d_gene: TRBD1; v_gene: TRBV9; len: 16; abundance: -; j_gene: TRBJ1-1; CDR3aa: CASSIEPGGAGTEGFF; CDR3nt: TGTGCCAGCAGCATAGAACCAGGGGGCGCGGGCACTGAAGGTTTCTTT
d_gene: TRBD2; v_gene: TRBV6-9; len: 16; abundance: many; j_gene: TRBJ2-5; CDR3aa: CASSLTGTSGQETQYF; CDR3nt: TGTGCCAGCAGTTTAACCGGGACTAGCGGACAAGAGACCCAGTACTTC
d_gene: -; v_gene: TRBV6-1; len: 15; abundance: many; j_gene: TRBJ2-7; CDR3aa: CASSPTRTASYEQYF; CDR3nt: TGTGCCAGCAGTCCGACCCGGACAGCCAGTTACGAGCAGTACTTC
d_gene: -; v_gene: TRBV6-1; len: 14; abundance: few; j_gene: TRBJ2-1; CDR3aa: CASSPLVNNNEQFF; CDR3nt: TGTGCCAGCAGCCCACTGGTAAATAACAATGAGCAGTTCTTC
d_gene: TRBD1; v_gene: TRBV30; len: 13; abundance: -; j_gene: TRBJ1-6; CDR3aa: CAWRGQGISPLHF; CDR3nt: TGTGCCTGGAGGGGACAGGGAATCTCACCCCTCCACTTT
d_gene: -; v_gene: TRBV10-3; len: 16; abundance: many; j_gene: TRBJ2-2; CDR3aa: CAISETQGNLPGELFF; CDR3nt: TGTGCCATCAGTGAGACCCAGGGTAATCTTCCCGGGGAGCTGTTTTTT